The clone carrying this TCR beta chain has a handful of counts. Its antigen is undetermined. CDR1 SGHTA and CDR2 FQGNSA come from the germline V gene. The V gene lost 4 bases and the J gene lost 0 bases, with 6 bases spanning the gap. This CDR3 is built from 14 residues. This record belongs to a study of response to subunit inactivated influenza vaccine. Whole-study results and caveats: Authors suggested seasonal influenza vaccinations each recruit few new T cells.

A single record per CDR3 protein comes from TCRdb applying MiXCR to the RT-PCR reads. The table includes fewer than 800,000 distinct CDR3 sequences, around 14% detected once. This receptor was taken from a man aged 50-60 years who received an inactivated influenza vaccine. The sequences come from PBMCs from blood, collected 12 days after vaccination. V is TRBV7-2 and J is TRBJ2-2, with D unclear. The DNA of the CDR3 is TGTGCCAGCAGCTCCCTCCCGAACACCGGGGAGCTGTTTTTT. It codes for CASSSLPNTGELFF.